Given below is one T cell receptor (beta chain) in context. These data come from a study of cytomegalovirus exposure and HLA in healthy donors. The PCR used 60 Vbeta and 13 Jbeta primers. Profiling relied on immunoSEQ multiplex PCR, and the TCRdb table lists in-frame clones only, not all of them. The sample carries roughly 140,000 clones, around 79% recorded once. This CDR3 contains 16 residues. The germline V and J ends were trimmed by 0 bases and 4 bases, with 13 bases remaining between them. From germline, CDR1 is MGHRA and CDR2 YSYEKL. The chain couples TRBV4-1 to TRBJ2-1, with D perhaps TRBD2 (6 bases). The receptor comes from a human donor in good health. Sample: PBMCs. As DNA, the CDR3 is TGCGCCAGCAGCCAAGACCCCGGGAGCTGGTACAATGAGCAGTTCTTC. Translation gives CASSQDPGSWYNEQFF.